This T cell receptor beta chain was sequenced in a study of blood T cell repertoires in COVID-19 (dated by TCRdb to 2020 to 2022). Concerning the study at large: Samples covering the acute and convalescent phases of COVID-19 were provided by collaborators in the United States, Italy and Spain. The prospective study material was composed of cDNA or gDNA derived from T cells, B-cell-depleted T cells, or PBMCs. The dataset comprised deeply sampled blood TCRbeta repertoires from subjects exposed to, actively infected with, or recovered from COVID-19. The repertoires were made available in a free public database intended to serve as a resource for research on the immune response to SARS-CoV-2. Samples came from the ongoing ImmuneRACE study (first 160 participants) plus 1,254 subjects from 6 global collaborators. Sample metadata almost always included a de-identified subject ID, COVID-19 status, age in years and sex. HLA class I and class II types, where available, came from metadata supplied by the sample provider rather than from assay-based typing.

Points the paper makes about the study in general: The quantity of clinical and demographic metadata differed by source and by participant and was supplied without curation.

The germline V gene (reference sequence) sets CDR1 to LNHNV and CDR2 to YYDKDF. Relative to germline, V is missing 5 bases and J is missing 0 bases, with 5 bases of the junction outside any gene match. There are 16 amino acids in the CDR3, from cysteine to phenylalanine inclusive. Only the CDR3 portion is preserved as DNA: 48 bases, with reading frame beginning at the first base. One collaborating source in Seattle enrolled patients while the patients were actively infected and followed the patients over time throughout the course of disease. The collaborating institutions used their own protocols to collect whole blood in K2EDTA tubes. For TCRbeta analysis, collaborators shipped samples as frozen whole blood, isolated PBMCs, or DNA extracted from either of those sample types. In the case of this clone: Its antigen specificity is not known. Per-base qualities were not stored, and no clone one base away is much larger.

The immunoSEQ Assay, a bias-controlled multiplex PCR, was used to amplify TCRbeta CDR3 regions from genomic DNA. On the authors' methods: Nucleated cell counts per sample were estimated from amplification of reference gene primers within the assay. To quantify the absolute abundance of each unique TCRbeta CDR3 rearrangement, sequence reads were collapsed and filtered. For each sample, productive Simpson clonality was calculated as the square root of Simpson's diversity index across productive rearrangements. The clones in this table, taken by TCRdb from immuneACCESS, are in-frame only. Not every clone is retained; where verified, under half of the shortfall comes from an unresolved V gene, and the cause of the rest is unknown. That table gives V, J and clone size, and the DNA gave D and trimming. This sample has 150,000 or so clones in its table, and 80% to 90% of those were observed once. 13% of the sample is held by the ten biggest clonotypes.

The sequenced sample was peripheral blood. The chain was built from TRBV15 and TRBJ2-2; 8 bases in the middle match TRBD1. The sequence was obtained from a man between 18 and 29 years old with COVID-19, enrolled during active disease. The DNA is as follows: TGTGCCACCAGCCCATCAGGGGGCGCGAACACCGGGGAGCTGTTTTTT. This yields the protein CATSPSGGANTGELFF.